The subject of this entry is one TCR beta chain. No antigen is known for it. The CDR3 covers 13 residues. The ends were cut back, 6 bases at V and 1 base at J, with 12 bases in the middle. Germline V CDR1 and CDR2: SQVTM, ANQGSEA. During its preparation, the TCRbeta library received unique molecular identifiers. TCRdb itself ran the PCR reads through MiXCR, one entry per CDR3 protein. The sample consists of about 580,000 distinct CDR3 sequences, 27% of them appearing once. These data are taken from a study of T-cell reconstitution after alpha-beta-depleted transplantation in children. Study results and limitations: The origin of alpha-beta T cells about two months after transplant was reportedly several hundred expanded graft clones. Recipient T cells and thymic progenitors that survived gave rise to the high TCRbeta diversity observed at day 60 in some patients. Counts and diversity of T cells one year after transplant came mostly from newly produced T cells.

The sequence was obtained from a boy in the first two years of life with Wiskott-Aldrich syndrome, due to receive a stem cell transplant. The starting material was PBMCs, obtained before TCRalphabeta/CD19-depleted stem cell transplant. This chain links TRBV29-1 with TRBJ1-1; D gene uncertain. The CDR3 sequence: CSVPGAQNTEAFF. CDR3 nucleotide sequence: TGCAGCGTCCCCGGTGCGCAGAACACTGAAGCTTTCTTT.